This entry features one T cell receptor beta chain sequence. Its recognized antigen is unknown. Qualities for individual bases were not recorded, and no much larger clone is one base off. The sample originates from a study of T cells in tumors after PD-1 blockade (dated by TCRdb to about 2019). The study in broad terms: Prior checkpoint blockade, systemic immunosuppressant use, and recent radiotherapy or other anti-cancer therapy within 4 weeks were grounds for patient exclusion. Pembrolizumab 200 mg every 3 weeks or cemiplimab 350 mg every 2 weeks was administered to patients. A subset of patients also received ongoing daily vismodegib 150 mg during anti-PD-1 treatment. On average, tumor samples had approximately 25,000 TCR templates (range about 500-100,000) and 6,041 unique clonotypes, roughly 20-fold deeper than single-cell TCR sequencing. The study performed paired single-cell RNA and TCR sequencing on site-matched tumors from BCC or SCC patients before and after anti-PD-1 therapy. RECIST version 1.1 was the standard used to evaluate clinical response.

The meaning of the sample's time point label: before anti-PD-1 therapy. Before and after PD-1 blockade, tumor biopsies came from the same primary tumor, making the samples site-matched. For bulk TCRbeta sequencing, genomic DNA was extracted from tumor biopsies or peripheral blood, and input amounts ranged from roughly 600 ng to 6,004 ng. Leftover biopsy material went through bulk TCRbeta sequencing, with the goal of boosting sensitivity for rare clonotypes relative to single-cell TCR sequencing. Every patient had histologically proven advanced or metastatic basal or squamous cell carcinoma and was a poor candidate for surgical resection. The squamous cell carcinoma cohort included a few patients who had serial tumor biopsies taken during anti-PD-1 treatment. Fresh biopsies came from the site of the primary tumor, and part of the tissue was kept in RNAlater for exome and bulk TCR sequencing. The immunoSEQ platform was used to carry out deep TCRbeta sequencing. Processing in the source paper ran as follows. Only productive rearrangements were exported from the immunoSEQ Analyzer for further analysis. A two-sided binomial test at Bonferroni-corrected P below 0.01 was used to call clones with significant expansion or contraction between timepoints. Bulk TCRbeta clonotypes were assigned T cell phenotypes by matching to single-cell RNA+TCR-seq clones sharing the same TCRbeta sequence. Clone enrichment in tumor was calculated as tumor frequency divided by PBMC frequency from bulk TCR sequencing. TCRs were grouped by GLIPH into specificity groups, defined as clusters of distinct TCRs likely recognizing common antigens via shared CDR3 motifs. TCRdb mirrors the immuneACCESS table, restricted to in-frame sequences. Some clones are absent from its copies; in checked studies, under half trace to an unresolved V gene, and the reason for the others is unknown. V and J calls plus clone size are reproduced from that table; the DNA served to infer D and trimming. The sample table records 10,000 to 15,000 clones; roughly 60% of these occur just once. The top ten constitute roughly a quarter of the sample.

What the study reported, not specific to this receptor: The source of novel T cell clones was not identified and could include lymphoid organs or rare unexpanded clones within the tumor or its periphery. Clonal replacement was seen only when comparing pre- and post-treatment samples and not when comparing two pre-treatment samples, which argues against artifacts from biopsy timing or location. In squamous cell carcinoma, 50% of expanded exhausted clones were found to be novel, compared with about 30% of other expanded CD8+ clones. Most exhausted CD8+ clones that expanded after therapy were novel clonotypes not detected before treatment, suggesting clonal replacement instead of reinvigoration of pre-existing clones. Roughly two fifths of tumor TCR clonotypes were found in blood, and some novel exhausted tumor clones appeared in pre-treatment blood, suggesting peripheral recruitment.

Taken from the germline V gene (reference sequence), the CDR1 and CDR2 loops are LNHNV and YYDKDF. Relative to germline, V is missing 5 bases and J is missing 3 bases, with 6 bases of the junction outside any gene match. The CDR3 measures 15 amino acids from cysteine to phenylalanine. The kept DNA is CDR3 alone, 45 bases in frame from the first base. The source is a human donor with cutaneous squamous cell carcinoma. The chain uses TRBV15 and TRBJ2-7; TRBD1 agrees with 11 junctional bases. This sample comprised tumor tissue, obtained before anti-PD-1 treatment. In nucleotides, the sequence is TGTGCCACCAGCCGGGGGGGACAGGGGGGCTACGAGCAGTACTTC. Its amino acids are CATSRGGQGGYEQYF.